These 25 T cell receptor beta chains share one sample of origin, sequenced in a study of vaccination effects on CD4 cells after COVID-19. TCRdb keeps only in-frame clones here, not all; method: immunoSEQ multiplex PCR. The table lists more than 60,000 clones, roughly 81% of them singletons, with about 2.2% in the top ten. Between days 10 and 11 of culture, CD4+ T cells were separated out. Every participant took two doses of the BNT162b2 or mRNA-1273 vaccine. Their antigens are not known. This specimen was CD4+ T cells from PBMCs cultured without peptide, taken after COVID-19 vaccination. The receptors shown here come from a human donor who received a COVID-19 vaccine.

The rearrangement joins TRBV5-1 to TRBJ1-1; 10 bases match TRBD1. After removal of 3 bases from V and 14 bases from J, the junction contained 13 bases not matched to a gene. Germline loops: CDR1 SGHRS, CDR2 YFSETQ. This CDR3 comprises 14 residues. This CDR3 is CASSSTPGTGAAFF. The DNA for the CDR3 is TGCGCCAGCAGCTCCACACCCGGGACAGGGGCCGCCTTCTTT.

The V call is TRBV28, the J call TRBJ1-5, with unresolved D. CDR3 size: 13 residues. V lost 8 bases and J lost 4, with 12 bases in between. Germline V gene data show CDR1 as MDHEN and CDR2 as SYDVKM. The CDR3 is CASGDTRNQPQHF. The CDR3 DNA is TGTGCCAGCGGAGACACTCGGAATCAGCCCCAGCATTTT.

The rearrangement uses TRBV19 and TRBJ2-6; a possible D gene is TRBD1 (5 bases). The V and J ends lost 7 bases and 2 bases respectively, with 18 bases between them. The germline V gene encodes CDR1 LNHDA and CDR2 SQIVND (reference sequence). The CDR3 spans 17 residues. The CDR3 loop is CASMRVQGATGANVLTF. The CDR3 DNA reads as TGTGCCAGTATGAGAGTCCAGGGTGCTACTGGGGCCAACGTCCTGACTTTC.

The V call is TRBV7-8, the J call TRBJ1-1; no definite D call. Per germline, CDR1 SGHVS and CDR2 FQNEAQ. V was clipped by 5 bases and J by 4 bases, with 11 bases between them. This CDR3 has 13 amino acids. CDR3 loop: CASSQIWGTEAFF. DNA of the CDR3: TGTGCCAGCAGCCAAATTTGGGGCACTGAAGCTTTCTTT.

The chain is built from TRBV2 and TRBJ2-5, with TRBD2 matching 12 bases. The junction had 14 bases not matched to a gene; V was cut back by 11 bases and J by 4 bases. CDR3 length equals 16 residues. The V gene's germline CDR1 is SNHLY and CDR2 FYNNEI. CDR3 residues: CAGDPSGGVVGETQYF. The CDR3 DNA is TGTGCCGGAGACCCTAGCGGGGGGGTCGTTGGAGAGACCCAGTACTTC. The full variable domain, with the rest looked up from reference TRBV2 and TRBJ2-5, is EPEVTQTPSHQVTQMGQEVILRCVPISNHLYFYWYRQILGQKVEFLVSFYNNEISEKSEIFDDQFSVERPDGSNFTLKIRSTKLEDSAMYFCAGDPSGGVVGETQYFGPGTRLLVL.

This chain links TRBV9 with TRBJ1-2; D is unresolved. V lost 0 bases and J 8 bases, leaving 14 bases between the germline ends. Germline CDR1 is SGDLS and CDR2 is YYNGEE. The CDR3 has 14 amino acids. The CDR3 nucleotides read TGTGCCAGCAGCGTAGCTCACCGGGGAGAGGGCTACACCTTC. Encoded protein: CASSVAHRGEGYTF. The whole variable domain, remainder taken from reference TRBV9 and TRBJ1-2, is DSGVTQTPKHLITATGQRVTLRCSPRSGDLSVYWYQQSLDQGLQFLIQYYNGEERAKGNILERFSAQQFPDLHSELNLSSLELGDSALYFCASSVAHRGEGYTFGSGTRLTVV.

The rearrangement uses TRBV19 and TRBJ1-2; D is unresolved. V was trimmed by 3 bases and J by 3 bases, leaving 5 bases between them. There are 12 residues in the CDR3. Per germline, CDR1 LNHDA and CDR2 SQIVND (reference sequence). The CDR3 DNA sequence: TGTGCCAGTAGTATCAGCTACTATGGCTACACCTTC. It codes for CASSISYYGYTF.

There are a few counts of this clone. This chain links TRBV30 with TRBJ1-1; D gene ambiguous. This CDR3 has 13 residues. Trimming took off 0 bases at V and 1 base at J, with 6 bases between the two ends. Germline V gene data show CDR1 as GTSNPN and CDR2 as SVGIG (reference sequence). The CDR3: CAWSVLGNTEAFF. The CDR3 nucleotides read TGTGCCTGGAGTGTACTGGGGAACACTGAAGCTTTCTTT.

The chain couples TRBV7-9 to TRBJ1-3; TRBD1 is a possible D gene (5 bases). The CDR3 is 15 amino acids. Germline V gene sequence: CDR1 SEHNR, CDR2 FQNEAQ (reference sequence). V was pared by 5 bases and J by 3 bases, with 14 bases between. The chain's CDR3 is CASSAGSHGGNTIYF. As DNA, the CDR3 is TGTGCCAGCAGCGCAGGGTCTCACGGTGGAAACACCATATATTTT.

A remark on this clone: Other DNA sequences in this specimen translate into the identical CDR3. CDR3 nucleotides: TGCAGCGTGGACAGGGGAAACACTGAAGCTTTCTTT. As protein: CSVDRGNTEAFF. The J gene is TRBJ1-1, the V gene TRBV29-1; 9 nucleotides agree with TRBD1. The CDR3 is 12 amino acids. CDR1 and CDR2 (germline): SQVTM, ANQGSEA. V lost 6 bases to trimming and J lost 2 bases; unmatched junction nucleotides: 1.

The chain is built from TRBV6-4 and TRBJ2-6; possible D gene TRBD2, 5 bases. Trimming stripped 7 bases from V and 0 bases from J, with 19 bases between. The germline V gene encodes CDR1 MRHNA and CDR2 SNTAGT. The CDR3 is 18 residues long. The CDR3 region is CASTAGKVAVSGANVLTF. CDR3 in DNA: TGTGCCAGCACCGCGGGTAAGGTCGCCGTCTCTGGGGCCAACGTCCTGACTTTC.

The rearrangement links TRBV5-1 to TRBJ2-5, with 8 bases that match TRBD2. J was trimmed by 1 base and V by 1 base; bases with no gene match: 3. The length of the CDR3 is 15 residues. The germline V gene has CDR1 SGHRS and CDR2 YFSETQ. The CDR3 region has the DNA TGCGCCAGCAGCTTGCGCGGGGGGCCCCAAGAGACCCAGTACTTC. Amino acid sequence: CASSLRGGPQETQYF.

A few counts support this clone. This chain joins TRBV2 and TRBJ1-5, with unresolved D. The V and J ends lost 4 bases and 6 bases respectively, with 13 bases between them. The CDR3 covers 14 residues. Germline V lookup: CDR1 SNHLY, CDR2 FYNNEI. This CDR3 is CASSGREASQPQHF. The CDR3 bases are TGTGCCAGCAGTGGACGGGAAGCCAGTCAGCCCCAGCATTTT.

The rearrangement links TRBV6-1 to TRBJ2-7; no definite D call. The V and J ends lost 3 bases and 5 bases respectively, with 11 bases between them. The germline V gene encodes CDR1 MNHNS and CDR2 SASEGT. The CDR3 is 13 amino acids. CDR3 amino acids: CASSEGVIHEQYV. The CDR3 DNA is TGTGCCAGCAGTGAGGGTGTAATCCACGAGCAGTACGTC.

The gene calls are TRBV6-2 or TRBV6-3 and TRBJ2-7; TRBD1 aligns across 8 bases. CDR1 MNHEY and CDR2 SVGEGT come from the germline V gene. The CDR3 has 15 amino acids. V was pared by 4 bases and J by 6 bases, with 11 bases of the junction left unmatched. CDR3 sequence: CASSSRRTGSSEQYV. CDR3 bases: TGTGCCAGCAGTTCTCGTCGGACAGGGAGTTCCGAGCAGTACGTC.

J is TRBJ1-3 and V is TRBV19; D uncertain. CDR1 is LNHDA and CDR2 is SQIVND in the germline V gene (reference sequence). This CDR3 contains 13 residues. The germline V and J ends were trimmed by 7 bases and 0 bases, with 7 bases remaining between them. This CDR3 reads CASKPSSGNTIYF. As DNA, the CDR3 is TGTGCCAGTAAACCGAGCTCTGGAAACACCATATATTTT.

The rearrangement joins TRBV6-5 to TRBJ1-1; tentatively, D is TRBD1 (5 bases). Trimming took 6 bases from V and 0 from J, leaving 11 bases between them. The germline V gene encodes CDR1 MNHEY and CDR2 SVGAGI. CDR3 length: 14 residues. CDR3 DNA sequence: TGTGCCAGCAGGTGGGACCGCATGAACACTGAAGCTTTCTTT. It yields the protein CASRWDRMNTEAFF.

The chain recombines TRBV12-3 or TRBV12-4 with TRBJ2-7, with D perhaps TRBD1 or TRBD2 (7 bases each). The CDR3 sequence is 13 residues long. Trimming took 5 bases from V and 6 from J, leaving 14 bases between them. The CDR3 DNA reads TGTGCCAGCAGTCTGACAGGGAGGGGCGAGCAGTACGTC. Translated, it gives CASSLTGRGEQYV.

The rearrangement links TRBV5-4 to TRBJ2-3; D perhaps matches TRBD1 (5 bases). This CDR3 comprises 13 residues. Germline lookup yields CDR1 SGHNT and CDR2 YYREEE (reference sequence). V was pared by 3 bases and J by 5 bases, with 10 bases between. The CDR3 is CASSSQAGDTQYF. The CDR3 DNA is TGTGCCAGCAGCTCACAGGCTGGAGATACGCAGTATTTT.

The chain employs TRBV18 and TRBJ2-3; either TRBD1 or TRBD2 may supply D (6 bases each). Trimming took off 0 bases at V and 0 bases at J, with 10 bases between the two ends. The CDR3 runs to 16 residues. Germline V gene data show CDR1 as KGHSH and CDR2 as LQKENI. This chain's CDR3 is CASSPPGGSSTDTQYF. CDR3 sequence (DNA): TGTGCCAGCTCACCACCGGGGGGCTCTAGCACAGATACGCAGTATTTT.

The chain is built from TRBV24-1 and TRBJ1-5; D gene uncertain. The CDR3 covers 12 residues. Germline V gene data show CDR1 as KGHDR and CDR2 as SFDVKD. Trimming took 5 bases from V and 4 from J, leaving 5 bases between them. The CDR3, as DNA: TGTGCCACCAGTGTTGAGAATCAGCCCCAGCATTTT. This gives the protein CATSVENQPQHF.

The rearrangement uses TRBV5-1 and TRBJ1-4, with 9 bases identical to TRBD1. Germline CDR1 SGHRS, CDR2 YFSETQ. This CDR3 spans 14 amino acids. With V trimmed by 4 bases and J by 5 bases, 3 bases remained unmatched. The CDR3 loop reads CASSLGQGNEKLFF. The CDR3 DNA follows: TGCGCCAGCAGCCTGGGACAGGGAAATGAAAAACTGTTTTTT. Complete variable domain (other parts from reference TRBV5-1 and TRBJ1-4): KAGVTQTPRYLIKTRGQQVTLSCSPISGHRSVSWYQQTPGQGLQFLFEYFSETQRNKGNFPGRFSGRQFSNSRSEMNVSTLELGDSALYLCASSLGQGNEKLFFGSGTQLSVL.

This chain uses TRBV6-5 with TRBJ1-1; TRBD1 matches 8 bases. Trimming took 6 bases from V and 5 from J; bases not matched to a gene: 5. Germline-derived CDR1 and CDR2 are MNHEY and SVGAGI. The CDR3 has 13 amino acids. The CDR3 region is CASRTTGVTEAFF. DNA of the CDR3: TGTGCCAGCAGGACGACAGGGGTGACTGAAGCTTTCTTT.

This chain uses TRBV4-2 with TRBJ2-2; 10 positions match TRBD1. Unmatched junction bases numbered 8, after V lost 4 bases and J lost 6 bases. CDR3 size: 16 residues. Germline assignment: CDR1 LGHNA and CDR2 YNFKEQ. CDR3 bases: TGTGCCAGCAGCCGAGACAGGGGGCTATCTCCCGGGGAGCTGTTTTTT. Translation gives CASSRDRGLSPGELFF.

V gene TRBV6-2 or TRBV6-3 combines with J gene TRBJ1-5; 10 bases are shared with TRBD1. The ends lost 4 bases at V and 5 bases at J; junction bases unmatched: 14. The length of the CDR3 is 18 residues. Per germline, CDR1 MNHEY and CDR2 SVGEGT. The CDR3 reads CASSSVPGQGSRHQPQHF. In DNA form, the CDR3 reads TGTGCCAGCAGTTCCGTCCCGGGACAGGGGTCGAGGCATCAGCCCCAGCATTTT.